This T cell receptor (beta chain) emerged from a study of cytomegalovirus exposure and HLA in healthy donors. General study results and limits: Subsequent analysis found a tendency for first-cohort TCR clusters to co-occur within the 120 validation repertoires. There were some public TCRs occurring in many donors, but most TCR sequences were rare.

Germline V gene lookup returns CDR1 MDHEN and CDR2 SYDVKM. The CDR3 totals 16 residues. V lost 4 bases to trimming and J lost 3 bases; unmatched junction nucleotides: 8. The table came from immunoSEQ multiplex PCR; TCRdb's copy has only in-frame clones and leaves some out. The table lists 100,000 to 150,000 clones, around 95% of them singletons. A remark on this clone: Its specificity is unknown.

The receptor was derived from a young man in good health and CMV-seronegative. Source material: PBMCs. J is TRBJ1-5 and V is TRBV28; 8 bases fit TRBD1. DNA for the CDR3: TGTGCCAGCAGTTCGTTGACAGGGGCCCTCAATCAGCCCCAGCATTTT. It yields the protein CASSSLTGALNQPQHF.